One T cell receptor (beta chain) is described in this entry. V was clipped by 5 bases and J by 1 base; unmatched bases: 8. This CDR3 spans 15 amino acids. The germline CDR1 and CDR2 sequences are LNHDA and SQIVND (reference sequence). This entry is derived from a study of CD8+CD57+ T cells in acquired aplastic anemia. Before being chosen for sequencing, patients had shown CD8+CD57+ cell expansion by flow cytometry. No therapy had been given to the patients at the time of blood sampling. The use of genomic DNA as template underpinned the TCR beta VDJ and CDR3 profiling. Via MiXCR, TCRdb re-called the reads, giving one row per CDR3 protein. The table lists 150,000 or so distinct CDR3 sequences, less than 50% of them singletons.

The sequenced sample consisted of sorted CD4+, CD8+, or CD8+CD57+ T cells (not recorded which) from PBMCs. The V gene is TRBV19, the J gene TRBJ2-7, with 7 bases matching TRBD1. The receptor was isolated from a human donor with aplastic anemia. The CDR3 region is CASSPRQGVSYEQYF. The CDR3 DNA is TGTGCCAGTAGTCCTCGACAGGGAGTGTCCTACGAGCAGTACTTC.